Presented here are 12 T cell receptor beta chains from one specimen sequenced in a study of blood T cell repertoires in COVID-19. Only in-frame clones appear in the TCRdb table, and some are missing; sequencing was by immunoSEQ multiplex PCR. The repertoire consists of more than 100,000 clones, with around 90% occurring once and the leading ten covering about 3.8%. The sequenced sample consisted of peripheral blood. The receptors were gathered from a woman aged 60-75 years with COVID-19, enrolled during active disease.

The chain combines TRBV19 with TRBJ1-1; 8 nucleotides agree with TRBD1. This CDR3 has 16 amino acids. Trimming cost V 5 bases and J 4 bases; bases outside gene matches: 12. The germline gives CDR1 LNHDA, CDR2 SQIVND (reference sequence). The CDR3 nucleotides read TGTGCCAGTAGTCCTACCACGCAGGGGGCTGGCACTGAAGCTTTCTTT. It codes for CASSPTTQGAGTEAFF.

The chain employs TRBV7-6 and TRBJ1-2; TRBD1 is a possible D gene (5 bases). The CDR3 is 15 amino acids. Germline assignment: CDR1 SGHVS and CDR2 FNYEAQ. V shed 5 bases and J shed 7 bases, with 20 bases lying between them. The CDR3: CASSPDLGHLGGYTF. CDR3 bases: TGTGCCAGCAGCCCGGATCTGGGGCATCTGGGTGGCTACACCTTC.

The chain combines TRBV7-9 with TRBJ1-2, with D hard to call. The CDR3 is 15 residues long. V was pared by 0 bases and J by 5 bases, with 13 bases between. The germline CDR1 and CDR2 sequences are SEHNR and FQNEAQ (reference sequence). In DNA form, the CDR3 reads TGTGCCAGCAGCTTAGCCCCCGTGAGGGAGTATGGCTACACCTTC. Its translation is CASSLAPVREYGYTF.

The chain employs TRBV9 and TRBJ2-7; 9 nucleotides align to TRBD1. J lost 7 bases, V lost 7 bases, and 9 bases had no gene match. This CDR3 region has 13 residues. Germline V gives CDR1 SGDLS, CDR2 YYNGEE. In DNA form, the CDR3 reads TGTGCCAGCTCCCCGGGACAGGGAGGTGAGCAGTACTTC. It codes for CASSPGQGGEQYF.

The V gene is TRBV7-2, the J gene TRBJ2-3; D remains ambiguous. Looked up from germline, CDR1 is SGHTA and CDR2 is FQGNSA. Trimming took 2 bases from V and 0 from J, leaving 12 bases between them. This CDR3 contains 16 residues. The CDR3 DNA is TGTGCCAGCAGCTTATCGCTCGGGTCTAGCACAGATACGCAGTATTTT. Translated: CASSLSLGSSTDTQYF.

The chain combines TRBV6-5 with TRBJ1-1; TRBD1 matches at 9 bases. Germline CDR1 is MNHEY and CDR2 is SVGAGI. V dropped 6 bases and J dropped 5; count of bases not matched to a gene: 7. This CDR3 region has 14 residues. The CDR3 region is CASRPTGGGTEAFF. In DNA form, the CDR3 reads TGTGCCAGCAGGCCCACAGGGGGCGGGACTGAAGCTTTCTTT.

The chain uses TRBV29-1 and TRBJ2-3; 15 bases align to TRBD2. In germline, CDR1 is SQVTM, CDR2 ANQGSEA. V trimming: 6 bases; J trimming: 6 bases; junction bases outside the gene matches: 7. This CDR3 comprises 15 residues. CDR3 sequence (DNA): TGCAGCGTCCGGACTAGCGGGGGGGCTAGGGATACGCAGTATTTT. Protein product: CSVRTSGGARDTQYF.

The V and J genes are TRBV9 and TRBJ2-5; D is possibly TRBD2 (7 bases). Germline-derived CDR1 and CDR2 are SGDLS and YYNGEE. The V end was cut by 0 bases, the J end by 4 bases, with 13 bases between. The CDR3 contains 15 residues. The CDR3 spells CASSVAAGARETQYF. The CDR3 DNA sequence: TGTGCCAGCAGCGTAGCTGCGGGGGCCCGAGAGACCCAGTACTTC.

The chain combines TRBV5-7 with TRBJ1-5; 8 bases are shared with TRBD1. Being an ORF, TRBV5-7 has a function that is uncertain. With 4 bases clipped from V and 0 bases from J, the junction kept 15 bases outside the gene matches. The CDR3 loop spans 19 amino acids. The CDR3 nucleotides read TGTGCCAGCAGCGGAAGGACAGGGAAAGACCCCTATAGCAATCAGCCCCAGCATTTT. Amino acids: CASSGRTGKDPYSNQPQHF.

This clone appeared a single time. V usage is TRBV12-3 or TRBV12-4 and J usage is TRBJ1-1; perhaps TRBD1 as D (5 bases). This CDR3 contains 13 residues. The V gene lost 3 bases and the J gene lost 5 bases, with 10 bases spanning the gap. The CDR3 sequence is CASSFRGGTEAFF. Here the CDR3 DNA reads TGTGCCAGCAGTTTTCGGGGGGGAACTGAAGCTTTCTTT.

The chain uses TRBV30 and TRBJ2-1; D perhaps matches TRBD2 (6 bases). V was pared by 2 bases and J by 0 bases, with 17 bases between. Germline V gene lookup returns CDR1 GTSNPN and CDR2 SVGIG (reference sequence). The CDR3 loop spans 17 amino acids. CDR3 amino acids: CAWSKVYLANSYNEQFF. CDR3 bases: TGTGCCTGGAGTAAAGTGTACCTAGCGAACTCCTACAATGAGCAGTTCTTC.

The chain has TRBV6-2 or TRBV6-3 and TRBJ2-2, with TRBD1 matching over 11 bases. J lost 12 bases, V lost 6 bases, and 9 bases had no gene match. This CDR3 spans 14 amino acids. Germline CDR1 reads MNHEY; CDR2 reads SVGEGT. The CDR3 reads CASSLGQGEGKLFF. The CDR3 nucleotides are TGTGCCAGCAGCCTGGGACAGGGGGAGGGAAAGCTGTTTTTT.